The clone carrying this TCR beta chain was seen just once. Germline CDR1 reads SGDLS; CDR2 reads YYNGEE. V was shortened by 2 bases and J by 2 bases, with 16 bases between the two germline ends. This CDR3 spans 16 amino acids. In the study's own analysis: Nucleated cell counts were estimated from reference gene primer amplification. Here immunoSEQ multiplex PCR was the method, and the copy in TCRdb shows in-frame clones only, minus some. V and J calls and clone size are copied from that table; D and trimming were computed from the DNA. This sample has more than 150,000 clones; under 80% occur once, and the top ten carry less than 15%. This sample is part of a study of blood T cell repertoires in COVID-19. About the study: Spain, Italy and the United States supplied samples that represented acute and convalescent COVID-19. In each case, the material was cDNA or gDNA derived from T cells, B-cell-depleted T cells, or PBMCs.

This chain uses TRBV9 with TRBJ2-5; possibly TRBD1 for D (5 bases). Sequencing was carried out using peripheral blood. The source of this sequence is a man aged 50 to 59 who had recovered from COVID-19. The CDR3 protein is CASSVGVPRGQETQYF. CDR3 coding DNA: TGTGCCAGCAGCGTTGGAGTCCCAAGGGGTCAAGAGACCCAGTACTTC.